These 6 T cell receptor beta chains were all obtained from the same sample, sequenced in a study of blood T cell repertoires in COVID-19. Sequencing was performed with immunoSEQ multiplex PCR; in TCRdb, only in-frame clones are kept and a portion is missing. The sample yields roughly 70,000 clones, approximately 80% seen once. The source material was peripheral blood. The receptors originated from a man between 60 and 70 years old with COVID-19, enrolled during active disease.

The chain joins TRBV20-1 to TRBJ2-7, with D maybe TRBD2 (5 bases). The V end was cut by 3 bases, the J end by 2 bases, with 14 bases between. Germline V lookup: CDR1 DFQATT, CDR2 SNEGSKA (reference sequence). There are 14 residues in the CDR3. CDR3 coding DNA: TGCAGTGCTAGTAGCGAGAGAGATCCCTACGAGCAGTACTTC. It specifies CSASSERDPYEQYF.

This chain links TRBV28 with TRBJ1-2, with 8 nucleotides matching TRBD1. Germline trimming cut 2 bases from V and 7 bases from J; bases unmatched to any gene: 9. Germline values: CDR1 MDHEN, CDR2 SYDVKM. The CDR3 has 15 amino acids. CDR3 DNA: TGTGCCAGCAGTTTACAGGGGGCATTACGAATTGGCTACACCTTC. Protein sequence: CASSLQGALRIGYTF.

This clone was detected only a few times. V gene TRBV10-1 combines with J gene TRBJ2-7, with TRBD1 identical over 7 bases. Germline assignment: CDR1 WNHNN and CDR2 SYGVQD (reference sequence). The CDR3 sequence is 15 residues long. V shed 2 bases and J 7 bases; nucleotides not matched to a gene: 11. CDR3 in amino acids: CASSEAQTGRDEQYF. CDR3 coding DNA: TGCGCCAGCAGTGAGGCCCAGACAGGGCGAGATGAGCAGTACTTC.

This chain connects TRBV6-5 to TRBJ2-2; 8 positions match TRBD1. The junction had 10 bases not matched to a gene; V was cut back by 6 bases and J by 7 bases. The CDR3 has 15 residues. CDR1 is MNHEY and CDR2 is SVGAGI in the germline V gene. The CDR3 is CASSLDRGDVGELFF. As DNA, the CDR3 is TGTGCCAGCAGCCTAGACAGGGGTGATGTCGGGGAGCTGTTTTTT.

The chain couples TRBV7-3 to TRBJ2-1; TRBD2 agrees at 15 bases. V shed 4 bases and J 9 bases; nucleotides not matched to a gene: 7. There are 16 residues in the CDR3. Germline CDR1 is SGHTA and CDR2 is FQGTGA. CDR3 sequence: CASSSGLAGGLGEQFF. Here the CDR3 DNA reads TGTGCCAGCAGCTCAGGACTAGCGGGAGGGTTAGGTGAGCAGTTCTTC.

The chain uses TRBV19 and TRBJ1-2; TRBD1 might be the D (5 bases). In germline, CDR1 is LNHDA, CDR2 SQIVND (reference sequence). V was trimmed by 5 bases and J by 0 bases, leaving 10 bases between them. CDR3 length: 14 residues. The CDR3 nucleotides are TGTGCCAGTAGTCGACAGAACACTAACTATGGCTACACCTTC. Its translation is CASSRQNTNYGYTF.